This T cell receptor (beta chain) was found in a study of T cells after yellow fever vaccination. Study-wide context: SMART-Seq v4 Ultra Low Input prepared the low-cell-number fractions.

This clonotype was seen a handful of times. TCRdb analysed the 5' RACE reads with MiXCR anew, one entry per CDR3 protein. The sample comprises under 550,000 distinct CDR3 sequences, around a fifth of which are singletons, and about 17% rests with the top ten. V shed 4 bases, J shed 4 bases, and the junction held 9 bases outside the gene matches. Germline V gives CDR1 MGHDK, CDR2 SYGVNS. The CDR3 is 15 amino acids. This chain joins TRBV25-1 and TRBJ1-1; 7 nucleotides align to TRBD1. The specimen comprised PBMCs, sampled roughly 23 days after the first yellow fever vaccination. The sequence came from a man younger than 35 who received the YFV17D yellow fever vaccine. CDR3 residues: CASSASQGGRTEAFF. In DNA, the CDR3 is TGTGCCAGCAGTGCCTCTCAGGGGGGACGCACTGAAGCTTTCTTT. The whole variable domain, remainder taken from reference TRBV25-1 and TRBJ1-1, is EADIYQTPRYLVIGTGKKITLECSQTMGHDKMYWYQQDPGMELHLIHYSYGVNSTEKGDLSSESTVSRIRTEHFPLTLESARPSHTSQYLCASSASQGGRTEAFFGQGTRLTVV.